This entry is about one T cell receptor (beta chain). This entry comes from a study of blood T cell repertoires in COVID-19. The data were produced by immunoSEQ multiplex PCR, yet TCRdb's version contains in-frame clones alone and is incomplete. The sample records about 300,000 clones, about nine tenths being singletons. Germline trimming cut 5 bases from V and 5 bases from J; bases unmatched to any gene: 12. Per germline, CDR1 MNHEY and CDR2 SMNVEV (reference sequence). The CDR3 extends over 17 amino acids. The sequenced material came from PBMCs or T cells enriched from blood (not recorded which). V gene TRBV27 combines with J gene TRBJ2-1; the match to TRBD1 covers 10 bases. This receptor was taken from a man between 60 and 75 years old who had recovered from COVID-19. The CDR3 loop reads CASSKLGDRGLHNEQFF. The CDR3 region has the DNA TGTGCCAGCAGTAAGCTCGGGGACAGGGGACTTCACAATGAGCAGTTCTTC.